This TCR beta chain was documented in a study of blood T cell repertoires in COVID-19 (TCRdb year 2020). The study in broad terms: The collaborator samples originated in the United States, Italy and Spain and spanned the acute and convalescent phases of COVID-19. The material from the prospective study consisted of cDNA or gDNA derived from T cells, B-cell-depleted T cells, or PBMCs. The dataset comprised deeply sampled blood TCRbeta repertoires from subjects exposed to, actively infected with, or recovered from COVID-19. The repertoires were released in a freely available public database meant as a resource for research on the immune response to SARS-CoV-2. Samples came from the ongoing ImmuneRACE study (first 160 participants) plus 1,254 subjects from 6 global collaborators. Nearly every sample came with metadata listing a de-identified subject ID, COVID-19 status, age in years and sex. HLA class I and class II types, where available, came from metadata supplied by the sample provider rather than from assay-based typing. Study-wide findings and limitations: Clinical and demographic metadata were provided uncurated, with the amount varying by source and participant.

Comment on this clone: Its antigen has not been determined. No base-level quality is on record; no much larger clone is a single base apart.

The immunoSEQ Assay, a bias-controlled multiplex PCR, was used to amplify TCRbeta CDR3 regions from genomic DNA. The study's processing was this. The number of nucleated cells in each sample was estimated from the amplification of reference gene primers within the assay. To quantify the absolute abundance of each unique TCRbeta CDR3 rearrangement, sequence reads were collapsed and filtered. For each sample, productive Simpson clonality was calculated as the square root of Simpson's diversity index across productive rearrangements. Here the immuneACCESS table is served through TCRdb, limited to in-frame sequences with V and J called. Missing clones are a known gap in these copies; in checked studies unresolved V genes cover under half, and the rest lacks a known reason. V, J and clone size reflect that table, while D and trimming were determined from the DNA. This sample gives approximately 240,000 clones in total; about 85% of them show up just once. Clones ranked in the top ten supply roughly 6% of the sample.

In the prospective study, participants were about 18 to 95 years old, resided in 24 geographic areas of the United States, and were enrolled through a virtual design. To assign participants to cohorts, the prospective study relied on clinical history that participants themselves reported in a screening survey and a study questionnaire. Mobile phlebotomists in the prospective study collected whole blood, serum and a nasopharyngeal or oropharyngeal swab from every participant. Additional blood draws and questionnaires over an approximately two-month period could optionally be provided by prospective study participants. Prospective study blood samples were shipped either frozen or at room temperature before DNA extraction. Based on the germline V gene, the CDR1 and CDR2 sequences are SNHLY and FYNNEI. The CDR3 numbers 19 residues from cysteine through phenylalanine. Of the read, only the CDR3 DNA is kept; its 57 bases are in frame from base 1. V lost 5 bases and J lost 3 bases; the stretch between them is 26 bases long.

The chain is made from TRBV2 and TRBJ2-1; possibly the D gene is TRBD2, per 8 matching bases. The sequence came from a woman in her thirties with acute COVID-19. Sequencing was carried out using PBMCs or T cells enriched from blood (not recorded which). The sequenced DNA is TGTGCCAGCAGTTCAGGGGGAGGTGAAAGCGGGAGAATCTACAATGAGCAGTTCTTC. Its amino acids are CASSSGGGESGRIYNEQFF. Here the CDR3 is joined to the reference TRBV2 and TRBJ2-1 genes, and the full variable domain is: EPEVTQTPSHQVTQMGQEVILRCVPISNHLYFYWYRQILGQKVEFLVSFYNNEISEKSEIFDDQFSVERPDGSNFTLKIRSTKLEDSAMYFCASSSGGGESGRIYNEQFFGPGTRLTVL.